This TCR beta chain was recovered during a study of tumor-infiltrating lymphocytes in primary liver carcinoma. Co-extraction of RNA and DNA was performed on 20-30 mg of unsorted bulk tissue. Each tumor specimen held more than 75% viable tumor cells. With a constant-region primer, TCR beta cDNA was made from about 0.5 ug of total RNA. A slightly modified ARM-PCR protocol with three nested multiplex PCR rounds produced these TCR beta libraries. Via MiXCR, TCRdb re-called the multiplex PCR reads, giving one row per CDR3 protein. The sample holds around 120,000 distinct CDR3 sequences, about 59% seen once. For this clonotype: A read error may produce the germline difference seen at one junction end.

The sequence came from a woman aged 55-75 years with primary liver carcinoma and hepatitis B virus infection. The sequenced material came from liver tumor tissue from sampling region 1. Subset denoted: tumor region T1, superior pole.

This CDR3 is CASSLDGNTRYEKYF. The CDR3 nucleotides are TGTGCCAGCAGCTTAGACGGGAACACTCGCTACGAGAAGTACTTC. This sequence joins TRBV11-1 and TRBJ2-7, with D possibly being TRBD2 (5 bases). There are 15 residues in the CDR3. Per germline, CDR1 SGHAT and CDR2 FQDESV (reference sequence). The full variable domain, completed using reference TRBV11-1 and TRBJ2-7, is EAEVAQSPRYKITEKSQAVAFWCDPISGHATLYWYRQILGQGPELLVQFQDESVVDDSQLPKDRFSAERLKGVDSTLKIQPAELGDSAMYLCASSLDGNTRYEKYFGPGTRLTVT.